This TCR beta chain stems from a study of beta chain features in type 1 diabetes. As for the study in general: Investigators examined some 100 million sorted cells across all samples. Points from the study as a whole: Type 1 diabetes patients had moderately but significantly shorter TCRB CDR3s in all four CD4+ subsets.

Expressed TCRB transcripts were sequenced, since all the RNA that had been isolated was reverse transcribed. Produced via immunoSEQ multiplex PCR; TCRdb's table is partial and in-frame only. The sample has 55,000 to 85,000 clones, roughly 50% seen once; the top ten hold roughly 0.7%. Germline V lookup: CDR1 SGHAT, CDR2 FQNNGV. The CDR3 sequence is 14 residues long. V was clipped by 5 bases and J by 5 bases, with 13 bases between them. Turning to this clone: Its antigen is unidentified.

CD4+ naive, central memory, regulatory and stem cell-like memory cells were sorted via CD45RO/CCR7/CD25/CD127/CD95/CD27. All of the sorted populations showed purity greater than 98%. The receptor's source is a man younger than 45 with type 1 diabetes. What was sequenced was central memory CD4+ T cells from blood. This chain uses TRBV11-2 with TRBJ2-1; a possible D gene is TRBD2 (5 bases). Here the CDR3 reads CASSIGLPNNEQFF. CDR3 bases: TGTGCCAGCAGCATTGGACTTCCTAACAATGAGCAGTTCTTC.